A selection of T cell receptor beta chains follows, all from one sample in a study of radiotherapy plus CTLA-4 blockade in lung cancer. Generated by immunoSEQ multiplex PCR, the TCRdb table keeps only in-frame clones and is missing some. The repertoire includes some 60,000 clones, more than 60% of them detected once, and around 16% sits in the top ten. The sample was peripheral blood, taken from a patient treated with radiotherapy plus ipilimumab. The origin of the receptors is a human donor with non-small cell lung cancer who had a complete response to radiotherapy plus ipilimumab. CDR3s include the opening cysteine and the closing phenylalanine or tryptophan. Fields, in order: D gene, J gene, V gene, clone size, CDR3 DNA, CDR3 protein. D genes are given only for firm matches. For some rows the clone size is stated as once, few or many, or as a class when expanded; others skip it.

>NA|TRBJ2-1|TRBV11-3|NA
TGTGCCAGCAGCTTTGGATCGACATTGACAGCCGAGCGTGGGCAGTTCTTC
CASSFGSTLTAERGQFF
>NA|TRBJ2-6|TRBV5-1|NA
TGCGCCAGCAGCTTGAAGGGGACATCGAGCTCTGGGGCCAACGTCCTGACTTTC
CASSLKGTSSSGANVLTF
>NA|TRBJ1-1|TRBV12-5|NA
TGTGCTAGTGGTTTTTTCGGGGGAGGCGAAGCTTTCTTT
CASGFFGGGEAFF
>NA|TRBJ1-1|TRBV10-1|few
TGCGCCAGCAGCCGGGACTCGAACACTGAAGCTTTCTTT
CASSRDSNTEAFF
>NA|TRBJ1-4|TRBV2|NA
TGTGCCAGCACGACAGGAGCTAATGAAAAACTGTTTTTT
CASTTGANEKLFF
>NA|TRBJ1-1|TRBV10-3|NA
TGTGCCATCAGTGAGGCACTTCAGGGGATGAACACTGAAGCTTTCTTT
CAISEALQGMNTEAFF
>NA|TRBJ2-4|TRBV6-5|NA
TGTGCCAGCAGTTACCGGCAGGGTGCTAACATTCAGTACTTC
CASSYRQGANIQYF
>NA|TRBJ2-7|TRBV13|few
TGTGCCAGCACCCGGGCGGGGGCAAAAAACGAGCAGTACTTC
CASTRAGAKNEQYF
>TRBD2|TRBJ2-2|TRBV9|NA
TGTGCCAGCAGCGCGGCCCTACCTCGGACTAGCGGAACTGCTCAGAACACCGGGGAGCTGTTTTTT
CASSAALPRTSGTAQNTGELFF
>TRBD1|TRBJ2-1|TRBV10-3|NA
TGTGCCACCCAGGACAGGAACCTGGGTGAGCAGTTCTTC
CATQDRNLGEQFF
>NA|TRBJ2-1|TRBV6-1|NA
TGTGCCAGCAGTGAAGCGCGTAGGGGGTGGTCCTACAATGAGCAGTTCTTC
CASSEARRGWSYNEQFF
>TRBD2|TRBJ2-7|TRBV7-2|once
TGTGCCAGCAGCCAGACTAGCGGGGGCTCGAGCTCCTACGAGCAGTACTTC
CASSQTSGGSSSYEQYF
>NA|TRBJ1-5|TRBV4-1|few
TGCGCCAGCAGCCTGTCCGGGACTCAAAATCAGCCCCAGCATTTT
CASSLSGTQNQPQHF
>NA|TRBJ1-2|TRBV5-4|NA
TGTGCCAGCAGCCCAGAGGGCCCGGGTGGCTACACCTTC
CASSPEGPGGYTF
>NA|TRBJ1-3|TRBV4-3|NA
TGCGCCAGCAGCCAAGTGTCCAGGGGATCTGGAAACACCATATATTTT
CASSQVSRGSGNTIYF
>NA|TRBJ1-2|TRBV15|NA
TGTGCCACCAGCCCTTTGACAGCTAACTATGGCTACACCTTC
CATSPLTANYGYTF
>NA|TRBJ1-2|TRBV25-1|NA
TGTGCCAGCAGTCTACGACAGTCGGTCGGCTACACCTTC
CASSLRQSVGYTF
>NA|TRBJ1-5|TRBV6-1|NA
TGTGCCAGCAACAGGGACCTCAATCAGCCCCAGCATTTT
CASNRDLNQPQHF
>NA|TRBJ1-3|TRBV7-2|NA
TGTGCCAGCAGCCCTGCGGGGGGGCGATCTGGAAACACCATATATTTT
CASSPAGGRSGNTIYF
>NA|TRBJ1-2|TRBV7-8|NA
TGTGCCAGCTCTGCCCGACAGACCTATGGCTACACCTTC
CASSARQTYGYTF
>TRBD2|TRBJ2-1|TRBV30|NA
TGTGCCTGGACCGGGACTAGCGGATTCTACAATGAGCAGTTCTTC
CAWTGTSGFYNEQFF
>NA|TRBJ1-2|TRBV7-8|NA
TGTGCCAGCAGCCCGTCCCCCCCCACAGGAACCTCCTATGGCTACACCTTC
CASSPSPPTGTSYGYTF
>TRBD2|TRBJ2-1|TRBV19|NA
TGTGCCAGTAAACTAGCGGGAGCGGCTGAGCAGTTCTTC
CASKLAGAAEQFF
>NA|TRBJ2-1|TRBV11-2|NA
TGTGCCAGCAGCCCGCTACCTTTTTACAATGAGCAGTTCTTC
CASSPLPFYNEQFF
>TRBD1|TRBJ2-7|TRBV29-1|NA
TGCAGCGTTGAGGAAGCCGGGACAGAAGACTACGAGCAGTACTTC
CSVEEAGTEDYEQYF
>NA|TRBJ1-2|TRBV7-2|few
TGTGCCAGCAGCCCCGGACACCAAAGCTATGGCTACACCTTC
CASSPGHQSYGYTF
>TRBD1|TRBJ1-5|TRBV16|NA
TGTGCCAGCAGCCTTGTAGGGACAGGGAATCAGCCCCAGCATTTT
CASSLVGTGNQPQHF
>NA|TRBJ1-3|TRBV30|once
TGTGCCTGGAGGGCAGGCCCTGGAAACACCATATATTTT
CAWRAGPGNTIYF
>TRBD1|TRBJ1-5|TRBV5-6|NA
TGTGCCAGCAGCTCCTCATTTGACAGGGCACCTCAGCCCCAGCATTTT
CASSSSFDRAPQPQHF